These 30 T cell receptor beta chains came from one sample sequenced in a study of CD8 T cells in Susac syndrome. The RNA input was about 0.5 to 1 ug, and it was reverse transcribed with random hexamers. MiXCR was run by TCRdb on the immunoSEQ multiplex PCR reads, yielding one entry per CDR3 protein. The sample holds roughly 130,000 distinct CDR3 sequences, about 94% seen once. Sequencing used CD4+ T cells from PBMCs. The receptors originated from a human donor with multiple sclerosis.

The chain joins TRBV6-6 to TRBJ1-1, with D possibly matching TRBD1 (6 bases). Germline V gene data show CDR1 as MNHNY and CDR2 as SVGAGI (reference sequence). This CDR3 spans 12 amino acids. Trimming took off 2 bases at V and 5 bases at J, with 6 bases between the two ends. The CDR3 loop is CASSYGQTEAFF. In nucleotides, the CDR3 is TGTGCCAGCAGTTACGGACAGACTGAAGCTTTCTTT.

CDR3 nucleotides: TGTGCCAGCAGTTTTTCAGGGGTGAGCAATCAGCCCCAGCATTTT. As protein: CASSFSGVSNQPQHF. The J gene is TRBJ1-5, the V gene TRBV12-3 or TRBV12-4, with D maybe TRBD1 (6 bases). V lost 3 bases and J lost 1, with 10 bases in between. This CDR3 comprises 15 residues.

The chain joins TRBV20-1 to TRBJ2-7, with a tentative D call TRBD2 (7 bases). The CDR3 spans 14 residues. Germline loops: CDR1 DFQATT, CDR2 SNEGSKA (reference sequence). The V end lost 6 bases, the J end lost 2 bases, and 17 bases lay between the germline ends. CDR3 bases: TGCAGTGCGGGGAGGGGGACATTAACCTACGAGCAGTACTTC. This encodes CSAGRGTLTYEQYF.

The rearrangement uses TRBV20-1 and TRBJ1-2; the match to TRBD1 covers 8 bases. CDR1 and CDR2 (germline): DFQATT, SNEGSKA (reference sequence). The CDR3 has 12 amino acids. Losses at the gene ends were 5 bases for V and 4 bases for J; bases not matched to a gene: 3. In DNA, the CDR3 is TGCAGTGCTTCAGACAGGGGCTATGGCTACACCTTC. It is translated as CSASDRGYGYTF.

This rearrangement joins TRBV14 to TRBJ1-1; the D gene is possibly TRBD1 (5 bases). From germline, CDR1 is SGHDN and CDR2 FVKESK. The CDR3 sequence is 17 residues long. The V and J ends lost 3 bases and 3 bases respectively, with 20 bases between them. The CDR3 sequence is CASSHRDLRRVDTEAFF. Written as DNA, the CDR3 is TGTGCCAGCAGCCACCGGGACCTACGGAGGGTGGACACTGAAGCTTTCTTT.

The V gene is TRBV7-9, the J gene TRBJ2-3; the match to TRBD1 covers 7 bases. This CDR3 contains 19 residues. Trimming took 0 bases from V and 2 from J; bases not matched to a gene: 14. Looked up from germline, CDR1 is SEHNR and CDR2 is FQNEAQ (reference sequence). The CDR3 here is CASSLARVAGTDVTDTQYF. CDR3 DNA sequence: TGTGCCAGCAGCTTAGCGAGAGTTGCCGGGACAGATGTCACAGATACGCAGTATTTT.

The chain combines TRBV20-1 with TRBJ2-7; 9 nucleotides align to TRBD2. Germline loops: CDR1 DFQATT, CDR2 SNEGSKA (reference sequence). This CDR3 has 14 amino acids. Germline trimming cut 6 bases from V and 2 bases from J; bases unmatched to any gene: 8. CDR3 nucleotides: TGCAGTGCCCGGCAGCTAGCGGGGCCCTACGAGCAGTACTTC. Translated: CSARQLAGPYEQYF.

This clonotype was counted between two and nine times. The chain links TRBV18 to TRBJ2-3; D ambiguous. The CDR3 runs to 11 residues. Germline CDR1 reads KGHSH; CDR2 reads LQKENI. With 3 bases removed from V and 4 bases from J, the gap between germline ends came to 2 bases. This CDR3 reads CASSPADTQYF. In DNA, the CDR3 is TGTGCCAGCTCACCGGCAGATACGCAGTATTTT. The variable domain in full, with the rest retrieved from reference TRBV18 and TRBJ2-3, is NAGVMQNPRHLVRRRGQEARLRCSPMKGHSHVYWYRQLPEEGLKFMVYLQKENIIDESGMPKERFSAEFPKEGPSILRIQQVVRGDSAAYFCASSPADTQYFGPGTRLTVL.

The V call is TRBV15, the J call TRBJ1-1; D might be TRBD1 (5 bases). Germline V CDR1 and CDR2: LNHNV, YYDKDF (reference sequence). Trimming took 2 bases from V and 1 from J, leaving 8 bases between them. This CDR3 has 14 amino acids. The chain's CDR3 is CATSRPDRNTEAFF. The CDR3 DNA sequence: TGTGCCACCAGCAGACCCGACAGGAACACTGAAGCTTTCTTT.

The DNA of the CDR3 is TGTGCCAGCAGCCTCAACCCGGGGGGGAGGCACGAGCAGTACTTC. As protein: CASSLNPGGRHEQYF. The rearrangement uses TRBV3-1 and TRBJ2-7; 8 positions agree with TRBD2. CDR3 size: 15 residues. CDR1 LGHDT and CDR2 YNNKEL come from the germline V gene (reference sequence). The J segment lost 5 bases and the V segment lost 4 bases, leaving 10 bases of the junction unmatched.

The chain employs TRBV5-1 and TRBJ2-5; TRBD2 aligns across 10 bases. The CDR3 totals 15 residues. V shed 0 bases, J shed 4 bases, and the junction held 3 bases outside the gene matches. Germline CDR1 and CDR2: SGHRS and YFSETQ. The CDR3 loop is CASSLEAGGSETQYF. The CDR3 DNA reads TGCGCCAGCAGCTTGGAAGCGGGGGGGTCAGAGACCCAGTACTTC.

V gene TRBV5-1 combines with J gene TRBJ1-1; 7 bases match TRBD1. The CDR3 length is 15 residues. V shed 4 bases, J shed 1 base, and the junction held 7 bases outside the gene matches. Germline V gene data show CDR1 as SGHRS and CDR2 as YFSETQ. The CDR3 nucleotides are TGCGCCAGCAGCGTGCCGGGACAGACGAACACTGAAGCTTTCTTT. Encoded protein: CASSVPGQTNTEAFF.

The chain joins TRBV18 to TRBJ1-2; D may be TRBD1 (5 bases). The V gene lost 6 bases and the J gene lost 2 bases, with 10 bases spanning the gap. The germline CDR1 and CDR2 sequences are KGHSH and LQKENI. The length of the CDR3 is 13 residues. The CDR3 DNA reads as TGTGCCAGCTCTACTGACAGCAACTATGGCTACACCTTC. It yields the protein CASSTDSNYGYTF.

The rearrangement uses TRBV10-3 and TRBJ1-5; D may be TRBD1 (5 bases). CDR3 length equals 14 residues. V was trimmed by 10 bases and J by 2 bases, leaving 15 bases between them. Germline V gene lookup returns CDR1 ENHRY and CDR2 SYGVKD. The CDR3 loop is CATSTAGGNQPQHF. CDR3 nucleotides: TGTGCCACCTCGACAGCGGGGGGCAATCAGCCCCAGCATTTT.

This clonotype was seen a handful of times. The gene calls are TRBV18 and TRBJ2-7; 7 bases agree with TRBD1. The CDR3 is 13 residues long. The germline V gene encodes CDR1 KGHSH and CDR2 LQKENI. The V gene end was trimmed by 3 bases and the J gene end by 1 base; junction bases not matched to a gene: 0. DNA for the CDR3: TGTGCCAGCTCACCGGACAGGTCCTACGAGCAGTACTTC. Translated, it gives CASSPDRSYEQYF.

This sequence joins TRBV20-1 and TRBJ1-1, with a tentative D call TRBD1 (6 bases). The length of the CDR3 is 14 residues. V lost 2 bases and J 2 bases, leaving 12 bases between the germline ends. Per germline, CDR1 DFQATT and CDR2 SNEGSKA (reference sequence). This CDR3 reads CSARSDRPNTEAFF. As DNA, the CDR3 is TGCAGTGCTAGATCGGACAGACCCAACACTGAAGCTTTCTTT.

The chain links TRBV9 to TRBJ2-2; D remains unclear. The V gene lost 1 base and the J gene lost 5 bases, with 3 bases spanning the gap. The V gene's germline CDR1 is SGDLS and CDR2 YYNGEE. The CDR3 loop spans 12 amino acids. DNA for the CDR3: TGTGCCAGCAGCGTATTAACCGGGGAGCTGTTTTTT. Encoded protein: CASSVLTGELFF.

V is TRBV6-5 and J is TRBJ2-3, with D possibly being TRBD1 (6 bases). The CDR3 has 15 amino acids. Germline CDR1 and CDR2: MNHEY and SVGAGI. V lost 10 bases and J lost 2, with 19 bases in between. In nucleotides, the CDR3 is TGTGCCACCCAACTTCAGGGGTATAACACAGATACGCAGTATTTT. It yields the protein CATQLQGYNTDTQYF.

The genes are TRBV25-1 and TRBJ2-2; D is possibly TRBD2 (6 bases). The germline CDR1 and CDR2 sequences are MGHDK and SYGVNS. The CDR3 has 14 residues. The V gene lost 7 bases and the J gene lost 1 base, with 10 bases spanning the gap. This chain's CDR3 is CASTKGLNTGELFF. The CDR3 DNA reads TGTGCCAGCACCAAGGGACTGAACACCGGGGAGCTGTTTTTT.

V is TRBV11-2 and J is TRBJ2-3; unclear D gene. Germline V CDR1 and CDR2: SGHAT, FQNNGV. The CDR3 covers 11 residues. V dropped 5 bases and J dropped 2 bases, with 2 bases sitting between them. The CDR3 here is CASSATDTQYF. The CDR3 nucleotides are TGTGCCAGCAGCGCCACAGATACGCAGTATTTT.

The V call is TRBV18, the J call TRBJ2-1; 7 bases map to TRBD2. The CDR3 has 15 residues. V was pared by 1 base and J by 4 bases, with 4 bases of the junction left unmatched. Germline-derived CDR1 and CDR2 are KGHSH and LQKENI. CDR3 DNA sequence: TGTGCCAGCTCACCACAGGCTAGCGGTTACAATGAGCAGTTCTTC. Translating gives CASSPQASGYNEQFF. Using reference TRBV18 and TRBJ2-1 for the parts outside the CDR3, the full variable domain is NAGVMQNPRHLVRRRGQEARLRCSPMKGHSHVYWYRQLPEEGLKFMVYLQKENIIDESGMPKERFSAEFPKEGPSILRIQQVVRGDSAAYFCASSPQASGYNEQFFGPGTRLTVL.

This chain connects TRBV9 to TRBJ1-4, with D perhaps TRBD1 (5 bases). The V end was cut by 4 bases, the J end by 8 bases, with 18 bases between. CDR3 length equals 15 residues. Germline lookup yields CDR1 SGDLS and CDR2 YYNGEE. The CDR3 sequence: CASSPRQQKREKLFF. The CDR3 coding sequence is TGTGCCAGCAGCCCTCGACAGCAGAAGAGGGAAAAACTGTTTTTT.

The genes are TRBV12-3 or TRBV12-4 and TRBJ2-5; 13 nucleotides line up with TRBD2. The CDR3 contains 17 residues. V shed 5 bases and J 4 bases; nucleotides not matched to a gene: 10. Here the CDR3 DNA reads TGTGCCAGCAGTCCTCGACTAGCGGGAGGAGAGGGAGAGACCCAGTACTTC. Translated: CASSPRLAGGEGETQYF.

The rearrangement uses TRBV3-1 and TRBJ2-7; no clear D. Looked up from germline, CDR1 is LGHDT and CDR2 is YNNKEL (reference sequence). With 11 bases removed from V and 1 base from J, the gap between germline ends came to 15 bases. The CDR3 covers 13 residues. As DNA, the CDR3 is TGTGCCGCAGGCAGGCCCCAATCCTACGAGCAGTACTTC. This codes for CAAGRPQSYEQYF.

The gene calls are TRBV5-1 and TRBJ2-7, with 9 bases that match TRBD2. Germline loops: CDR1 SGHRS, CDR2 YFSETQ. After removal of 0 bases from V and 2 bases from J, the junction contained 6 bases not matched to a gene. This CDR3 spans 16 amino acids. In DNA, the CDR3 is TGCGCCAGCAGCTTGGCCGTGGCGGGAGGGGCCTACGAGCAGTACTTC. This sequence encodes CASSLAVAGGAYEQYF. Full variable domain (remainder filled in from reference TRBV5-1 and TRBJ2-7): KAGVTQTPRYLIKTRGQQVTLSCSPISGHRSVSWYQQTPGQGLQFLFEYFSETQRNKGNFPGRFSGRQFSNSRSEMNVSTLELGDSALYLCASSLAVAGGAYEQYFGPGTRLTVT.

The chain carries TRBV5-1 and TRBJ1-1, with 7 bases matching TRBD1. The CDR3 has 15 amino acids. V lost 6 bases to trimming and J lost 5 bases; unmatched junction nucleotides: 13. Looked up from germline, CDR1 is SGHRS and CDR2 is YFSETQ. CDR3 residues: CASTFESRGGTEAFF. As DNA, the CDR3 is TGCGCCAGCACGTTCGAATCCAGGGGGGGGACTGAAGCTTTCTTT.

This rearrangement joins TRBV6-1 to TRBJ1-2, with 9 bases fitting TRBD1. Germline lookup yields CDR1 MNHNS and CDR2 SASEGT. V was pared by 3 bases and J by 1 base, with 6 bases of the junction left unmatched. The CDR3 extends over 16 amino acids. The CDR3 is CASSELQGANNYGYTF. CDR3 DNA: TGTGCCAGCAGTGAGCTACAGGGGGCGAATAACTATGGCTACACCTTC.

The chain couples TRBV29-1 to TRBJ2-4; D possibly uses TRBD1 or TRBD2 (7 bases each). The CDR3 runs to 17 residues. The V gene's germline CDR1 is SQVTM and CDR2 ANQGSEA. Trimming removed 5 bases from V and 6 bases from J, with 26 bases in between. The CDR3 sequence: CSVFHDNRGWGGNIQYF. The CDR3, as DNA: TGCAGCGTTTTTCACGATAACAGGGGATGGGGGGGAAACATTCAGTACTTC.

The chain combines TRBV9 with TRBJ1-1, with D tentatively TRBD1 (5 bases). Trimming stripped 0 bases from V and 0 bases from J, with 9 bases between. Germline assignment: CDR1 SGDLS and CDR2 YYNGEE. The CDR3 consists of 15 residues. The CDR3 DNA is TGTGCCAGCAGCGTAGATGGGGGTATGAACACTGAAGCTTTCTTT. This translates into CASSVDGGMNTEAFF.

This chain connects TRBV3-1 to TRBJ1-1, with 8 positions matching TRBD1. The CDR3 consists of 15 residues. Trimming cost V 0 bases and J 5 bases; bases outside gene matches: 5. CDR1 and CDR2 (germline): LGHDT, YNNKEL (reference sequence). The CDR3 loop is CASSQDLQGATEAFF. The CDR3 DNA sequence: TGTGCCAGCAGCCAAGATTTGCAGGGGGCTACTGAAGCTTTCTTT.